What follows describes a single TCR beta chain. The sample originates from a study of shared T cell receptors in the human thymus. Clones were read by immunoSEQ multiplex PCR, and TCRdb kept only the in-frame ones, dropping some. There are about 730,000 clones in the sample; 70% to 90% occur only once, and roughly 0.01% lies in the top ten. These sequences were also reported in another study, on human thymus T cells.

The sequenced material came from thymocytes. This receptor was obtained from a girl under two years old with a congenital heart defect.

CDR3 nucleotide sequence: TGTGCCAGCAGTTTATCTGACAGGGTCGGTGGCTACACCTTC. It specifies CASSLSDRVGGYTF. The chain joins TRBV28 to TRBJ1-2, with 7 bases fitting TRBD1. The V and J ends lost 1 base and 7 bases, in that order; junction bases with no gene match: 6. The CDR3 covers 14 residues. The germline CDR1 and CDR2 sequences are MDHEN and SYDVKM.